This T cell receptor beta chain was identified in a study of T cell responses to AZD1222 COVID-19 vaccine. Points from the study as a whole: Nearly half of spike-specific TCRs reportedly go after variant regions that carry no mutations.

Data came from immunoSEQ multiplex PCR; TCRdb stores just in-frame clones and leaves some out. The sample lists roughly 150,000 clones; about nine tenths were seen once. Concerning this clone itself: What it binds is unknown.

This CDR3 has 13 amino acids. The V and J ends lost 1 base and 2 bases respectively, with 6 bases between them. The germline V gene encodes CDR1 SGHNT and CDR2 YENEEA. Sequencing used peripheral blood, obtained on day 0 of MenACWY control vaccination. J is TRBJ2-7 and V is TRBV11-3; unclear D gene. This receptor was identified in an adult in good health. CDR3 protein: CASSLGWPYEQYF. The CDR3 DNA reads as TGTGCCAGCAGCTTAGGGTGGCCCTACGAGCAGTACTTC.